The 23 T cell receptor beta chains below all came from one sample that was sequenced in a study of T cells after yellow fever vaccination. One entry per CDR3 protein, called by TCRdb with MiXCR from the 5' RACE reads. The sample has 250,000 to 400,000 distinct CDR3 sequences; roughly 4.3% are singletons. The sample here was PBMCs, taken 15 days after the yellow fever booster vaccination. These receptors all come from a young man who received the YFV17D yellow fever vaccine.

The CDR3 loop reads CASSPPSAGETQYF. The CDR3 DNA reads as TGTGCCAGCTCACCACCATCCGCGGGGGAGACCCAGTACTTC. V is TRBV18 and J is TRBJ2-5, with D maybe TRBD2 (6 bases). Per germline, CDR1 KGHSH and CDR2 LQKENI. This CDR3 is built from 14 residues. V was pared by 0 bases and J by 5 bases, with 10 bases between. The variable domain in full, completed from reference TRBV18 and TRBJ2-5, reads NAGVMQNPRHLVRRRGQEARLRCSPMKGHSHVYWYRQLPEEGLKFMVYLQKENIIDESGMPKERFSAEFPKEGPSILRIQQVVRGDSAAYFCASSPPSAGETQYFGPGTRLLVL.

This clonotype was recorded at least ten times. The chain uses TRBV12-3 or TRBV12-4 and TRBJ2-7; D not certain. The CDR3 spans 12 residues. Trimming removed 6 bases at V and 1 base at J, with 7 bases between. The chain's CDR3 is CASSFGSYEQYF. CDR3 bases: TGTGCCAGCAGCTTCGGATCCTACGAGCAGTACTTC.

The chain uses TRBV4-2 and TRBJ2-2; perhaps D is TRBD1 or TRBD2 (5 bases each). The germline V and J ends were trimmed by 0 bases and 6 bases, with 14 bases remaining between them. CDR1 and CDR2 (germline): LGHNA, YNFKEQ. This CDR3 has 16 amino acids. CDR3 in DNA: TGTGCCAGCAGCCAAGATTACGGGGCCTCCCCCGGGGAGCTGTTTTTT. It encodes CASSQDYGASPGELFF.

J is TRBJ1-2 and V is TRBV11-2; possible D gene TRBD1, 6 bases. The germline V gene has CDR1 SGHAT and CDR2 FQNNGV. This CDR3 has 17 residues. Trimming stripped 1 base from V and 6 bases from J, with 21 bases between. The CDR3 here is CASSLVGRGPVGNGYTF. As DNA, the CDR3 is TGTGCCAGCAGCTTAGTGGGCAGGGGCCCCGTGGGTAATGGCTACACCTTC.

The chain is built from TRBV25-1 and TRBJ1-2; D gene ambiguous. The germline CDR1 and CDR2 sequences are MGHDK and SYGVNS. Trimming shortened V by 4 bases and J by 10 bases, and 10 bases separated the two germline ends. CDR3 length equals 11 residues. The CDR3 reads CASSVGRYYTF. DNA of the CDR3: TGTGCCAGCAGTGTTGGCAGGTACTACACCTTC.

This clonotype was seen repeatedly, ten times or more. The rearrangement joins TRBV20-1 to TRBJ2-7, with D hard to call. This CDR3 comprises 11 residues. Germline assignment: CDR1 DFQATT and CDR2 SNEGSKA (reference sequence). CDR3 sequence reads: CIVRGTYEQYV. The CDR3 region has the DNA TGCATAGTTCGAGGAACCTACGAGCAGTACGTC.

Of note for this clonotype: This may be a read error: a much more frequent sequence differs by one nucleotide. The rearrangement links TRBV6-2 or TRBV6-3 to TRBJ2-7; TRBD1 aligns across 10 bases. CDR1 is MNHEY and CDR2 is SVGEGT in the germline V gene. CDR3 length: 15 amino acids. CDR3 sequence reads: CDSSPIGQGVYEQYF. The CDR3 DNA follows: TGTGACAGCAGTCCAATTGGACAGGGGGTCTACGAGCAGTACTTC.

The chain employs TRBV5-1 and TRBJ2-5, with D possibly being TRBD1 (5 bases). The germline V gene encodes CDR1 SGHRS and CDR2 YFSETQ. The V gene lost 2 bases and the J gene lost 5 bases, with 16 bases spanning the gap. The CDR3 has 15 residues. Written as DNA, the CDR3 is TGCGCCAGCAGCTTTACAGGTTCCCGGGCCGAGACCCAGTACTTC. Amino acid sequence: CASSFTGSRAETQYF.

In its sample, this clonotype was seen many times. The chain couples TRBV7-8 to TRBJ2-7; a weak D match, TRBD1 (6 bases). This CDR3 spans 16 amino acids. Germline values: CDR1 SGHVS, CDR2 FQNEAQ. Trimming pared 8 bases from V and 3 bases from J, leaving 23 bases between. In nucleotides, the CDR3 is TGTGCCAGCTCCCCCCGGGACACAAGGGCAGACTACGAGCAGTACGTC. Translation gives CASSPRDTRADYEQYV.

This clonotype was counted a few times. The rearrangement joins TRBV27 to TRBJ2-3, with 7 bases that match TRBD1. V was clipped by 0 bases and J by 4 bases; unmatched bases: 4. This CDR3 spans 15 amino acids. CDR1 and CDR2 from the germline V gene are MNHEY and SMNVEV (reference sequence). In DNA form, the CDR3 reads TGTGCCAGCAGTTTATCCACAGGGGCGGCAGATACGCAGTATTTT. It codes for CASSLSTGAADTQYF.

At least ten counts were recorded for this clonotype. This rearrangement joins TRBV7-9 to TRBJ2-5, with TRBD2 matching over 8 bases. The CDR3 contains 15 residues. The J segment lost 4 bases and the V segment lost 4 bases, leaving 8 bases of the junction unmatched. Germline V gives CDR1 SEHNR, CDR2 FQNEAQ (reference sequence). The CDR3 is CASSYLRGGIETQYF. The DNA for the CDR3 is TGTGCCAGCAGCTATCTTCGGGGGGGGATAGAGACCCAGTACTTC.

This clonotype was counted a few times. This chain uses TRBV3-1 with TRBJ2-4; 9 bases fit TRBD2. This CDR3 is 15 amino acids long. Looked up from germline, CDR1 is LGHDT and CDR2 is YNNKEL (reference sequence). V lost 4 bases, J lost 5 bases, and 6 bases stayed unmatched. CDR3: CASSPASGGQNIQYF. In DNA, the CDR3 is TGTGCCAGCAGCCCGGCGAGCGGGGGGCAAAACATTCAGTACTTC.

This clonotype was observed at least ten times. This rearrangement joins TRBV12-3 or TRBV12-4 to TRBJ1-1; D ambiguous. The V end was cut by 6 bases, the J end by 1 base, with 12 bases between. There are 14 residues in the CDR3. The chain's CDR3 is CASSPSTGNTEAFF. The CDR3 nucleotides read TGTGCCAGCAGCCCCTCGACGGGGAACACTGAAGCTTTCTTT.

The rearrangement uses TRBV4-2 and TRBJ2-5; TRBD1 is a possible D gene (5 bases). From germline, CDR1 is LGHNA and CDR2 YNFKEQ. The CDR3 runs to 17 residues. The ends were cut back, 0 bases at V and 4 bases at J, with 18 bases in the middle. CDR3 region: CASSQDGLGRAGETQYF. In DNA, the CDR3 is TGTGCCAGCAGCCAAGATGGGCTCGGCAGGGCCGGAGAGACCCAGTACTTC.

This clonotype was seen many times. The CDR3 reads CASSFTGGDEQFF. CDR3 sequence (DNA): TGTGCCAGCAGCTTCACCGGGGGGGATGAGCAGTTCTTC. The chain joins TRBV7-9 to TRBJ2-1; the match to TRBD2 covers 8 bases. V was pared by 3 bases and J by 8 bases, with 3 bases of the junction left unmatched. Germline CDR1 SEHNR, CDR2 FQNEAQ (reference sequence). There are 13 residues in the CDR3.

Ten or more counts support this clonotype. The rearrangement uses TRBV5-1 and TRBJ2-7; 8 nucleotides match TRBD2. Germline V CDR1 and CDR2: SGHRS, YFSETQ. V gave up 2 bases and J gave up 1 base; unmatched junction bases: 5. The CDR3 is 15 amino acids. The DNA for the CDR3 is TGCGCCAGCAGCTTCAGCGGGGGCTTATCCTACGAGCAGTACTTC. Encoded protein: CASSFSGGLSYEQYF.

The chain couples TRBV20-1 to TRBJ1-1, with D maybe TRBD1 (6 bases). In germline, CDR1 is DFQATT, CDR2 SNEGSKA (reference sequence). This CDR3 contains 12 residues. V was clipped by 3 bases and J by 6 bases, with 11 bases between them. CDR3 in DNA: TGCAGTGCTAGGTTCCAGGGGTCTGAAGCTTTCTTT. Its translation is CSARFQGSEAFF.

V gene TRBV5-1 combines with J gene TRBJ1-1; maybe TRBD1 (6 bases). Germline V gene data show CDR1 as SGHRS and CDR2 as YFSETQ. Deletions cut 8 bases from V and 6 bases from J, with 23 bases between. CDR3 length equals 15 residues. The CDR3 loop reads CASKPGEMEWAEAFF. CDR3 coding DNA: TGCGCCAGTAAGCCAGGGGAGATGGAATGGGCTGAAGCTTTCTTT.

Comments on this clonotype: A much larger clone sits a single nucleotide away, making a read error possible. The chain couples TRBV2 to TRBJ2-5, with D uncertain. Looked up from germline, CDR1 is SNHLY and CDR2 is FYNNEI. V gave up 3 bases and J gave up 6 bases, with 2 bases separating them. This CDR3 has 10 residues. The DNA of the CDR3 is TGTGCCAGCAGTGATAAGACCCAGTACTTC. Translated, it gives CASSDKTQYF.

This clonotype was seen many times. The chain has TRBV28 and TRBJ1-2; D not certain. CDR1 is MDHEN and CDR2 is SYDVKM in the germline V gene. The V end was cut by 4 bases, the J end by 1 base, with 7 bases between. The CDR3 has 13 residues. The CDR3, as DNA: TGTGCCAGCAGTTCGGGAGGTAACTATGGCTACACCTTC. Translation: CASSSGGNYGYTF.

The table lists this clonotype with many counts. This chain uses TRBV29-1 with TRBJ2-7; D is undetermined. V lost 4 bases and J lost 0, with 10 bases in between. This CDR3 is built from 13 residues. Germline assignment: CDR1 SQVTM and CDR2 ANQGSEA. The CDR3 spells CSVVLASSYEQYF. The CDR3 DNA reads TGCAGCGTTGTATTGGCTTCCTCCTACGAGCAGTACTTC.

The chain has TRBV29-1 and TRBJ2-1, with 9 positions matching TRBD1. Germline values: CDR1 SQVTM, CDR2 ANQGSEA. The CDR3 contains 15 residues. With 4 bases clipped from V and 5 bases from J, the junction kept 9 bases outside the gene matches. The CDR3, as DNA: TGCAGCGTTGCCTCCGGGACAGGGTACGACAATGAGCAGTTCTTC. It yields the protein CSVASGTGYDNEQFF.

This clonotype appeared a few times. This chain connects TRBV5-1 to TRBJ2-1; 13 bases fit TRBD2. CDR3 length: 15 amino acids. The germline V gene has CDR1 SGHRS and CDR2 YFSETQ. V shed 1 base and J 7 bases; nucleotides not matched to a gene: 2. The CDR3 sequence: CASSLMTSGGNEQFF. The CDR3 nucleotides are TGCGCCAGCAGCTTGATGACTAGCGGGGGGAATGAGCAGTTCTTC.